This T cell receptor beta chain is from a study of T cell repertoires in breast cancer (dated by TCRdb to about 2016). Describing the broader study: Tumors, lymph nodes and peripheral blood lymphocytes from breast cancer patients, as well as peripheral blood from healthy control donors, were profiled. ER+/PR+ status was present in the majority of the 20 to 25 patient tumors that were analyzed for shared TCRs. Controls included nine healthy donors of an age range similar to the patients. On average, sequencing produced roughly 470,000 sequences per sample, which came to about 9.4 reads per input cell. Given the low mutational burden of breast cancer and the rarity of common mutations in breast cancer, it was reasoned that TCRs shared between breast cancer patients would target shared antigens. Tumors and tumor-involved lymph nodes were minced and digested with Liberase and DNase, then filtered through 70-um and 40-um filters. Tumor-free lymph nodes were processed without enzymatic digestion, and blood samples were separated by Ficoll.

Library preparation employed emulsion pairing. Unpaired genes were suppressed by a second nested PCR with blocking oligos, after which a third nested PCR added Illumina adaptors and barcodes. Between 5,000 and 250,000 T cells, along with C-region, Stepout and V-region primers, were included in each emulsion RT-PCR master mix. Emulsions were generated with the Micellula Emulsion and Purification Kit, and RT-PCR used Qiagen OneStep RT-PCR reagents. The pooled libraries were sequenced on an Illumina MiSeq using paired-end 2 x 250 reads. The paper's processing steps were these. Read pairs were joined in Galaxy and clipped at the engineered overlap into separate alpha and beta files, and reads that were not clipped were discarded. To assign alpha-beta pairs, the researchers used CompleteTCR, a MiTCR-based pipeline that relies on an R script to link chains sharing read cluster identifiers. TCR sequences observed only once, about 1-3.1%, were removed as potential sequencing errors. TCRdb reprocessing: public reads trimmed at Q25 with fastp, clones called with MiXCR, in-frame beta chains kept. When rows share a CDR3 protein, they turn into one entry using the most common DNA and genes. For this entry, the V and J calls and clone size follow TCRdb and not the study's own pipeline. Across this sample there are about 40,000 distinct CDR3 sequences, with 45% to 50% seen only once. Less than 70% of the sample is in the top ten clones.

For CDR1 and CDR2, the germline V gene lists MNHNS and SASEGT. Germline trimming amounts to 10 bases on V and 3 bases on J, with 14 as the count of junction bases outside the gene matches. The CDR3 measures 15 amino acids from cysteine to phenylalanine. CDR3 DNA only is kept here, 45 bases in frame from base 1. The research as a whole found: Discarding singleton TCRs and sampling only part of each tumor may have missed genuine antitumor clones. TRBV7 predominance was observed among shared TCRs, which possibly reflected tumor recognition or mispriming bias from eight TRBV7 primers. Tumor-involved sentinel lymph nodes shared about fourfold more TCRs with matched tumor repertoires than tumor-free nodes (7.7% versus 2%). Emulsion RT-PCR was regarded as qualitative rather than quantitative, because clone recovery was skewed by transcript abundance and primer differences. Shared TCRs were encoded by various nucleotide sequences, which suggests selection and expansion based on antigen. About 20 TCR pairs were shared across seven or more patient tumors and were rarely found in control blood, which suggests possible tumor specificity.

To analyze paired alpha-beta TCRs of CD8+ T cells, the study used an expanded emulsion RT-PCR method with primers covering all TCR V genes. CD8+ T cells were isolated with a CD8 positive selection kit and were then incubated overnight in 7.5 to 10 IU/mL IL-2 prior to emulsion RT-PCR. This clonotype was found many times. What antigen it recognizes has not been identified. The sample holds no much larger clone one base away, and base qualities are not on file. In this chain, TRBV6-1 is recombined with TRBJ2-7, and 8 bases in between align with TRBD2. This TCR was sampled from a pool of human donors with breast cancer or a healthy control (not recorded which). Sample: CD8+ T cells. Read as DNA, the sequence is TGTGCCACCGCCCCCGGACTAGCCGGATTCTACGAGCAGTACTTC. The resulting protein is CATAPGLAGFYEQYF.